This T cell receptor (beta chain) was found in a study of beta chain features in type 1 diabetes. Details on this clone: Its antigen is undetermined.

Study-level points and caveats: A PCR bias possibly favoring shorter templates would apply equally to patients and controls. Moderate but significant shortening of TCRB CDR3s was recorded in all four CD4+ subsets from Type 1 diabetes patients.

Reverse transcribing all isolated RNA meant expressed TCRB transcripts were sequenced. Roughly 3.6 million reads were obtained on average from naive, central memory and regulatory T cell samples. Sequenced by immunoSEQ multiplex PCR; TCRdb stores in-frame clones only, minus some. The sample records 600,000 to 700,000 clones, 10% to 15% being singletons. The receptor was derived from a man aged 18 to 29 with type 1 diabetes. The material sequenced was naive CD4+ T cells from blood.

CDR3 sequence (DNA): TGTGCCAGCAGCCAAGTCGCAGGGATCCACGAGCAGTACTTC. As protein: CASSQVAGIHEQYF. The chain joins TRBV14 to TRBJ2-7; tentatively, D is TRBD1 (5 bases). The CDR3 has 14 residues. V shed 1 base and J shed 5 bases, with 12 bases lying between them. The germline V gene encodes CDR1 SGHDN and CDR2 FVKESK.